A selection of T cell receptor beta chains follows, all from one sample in a study of T cell changes during pregnancy in multiple sclerosis. The data were produced by immunoSEQ multiplex PCR, yet TCRdb's version contains in-frame clones alone and is incomplete. The profile covers 17,000 or so clones, with approximately 85% appearing a single time and roughly 12% taken by the ten largest. The material was CD8+ T cells from peripheral blood mononuclear cells, obtained after pregnancy. These receptors all come from a female donor in good health, enrolled as a control in a pregnancy study. CDR3s include the opening cysteine and the closing phenylalanine or tryptophan. A D gene is named only where the DNA matches it firmly. Rows give clone size only sometimes, using once, few, many, or a class for an expanded clone.

CDR3 DNA	CDR3 protein	D gene	V gene	J gene	clone size
TGCGCCAGCACCTCAATCGCCAGTCAAAATGAAAAACTGTTTTTT	CASTSIASQNEKLFF	NA	TRBV23-1	TRBJ1-4	NA
TGTGCCAGCAGTTTTGGCGGGAGGGATTTCTACAATGAGCAGTTCTTC	CASSFGGRDFYNEQFF	TRBD2	TRBV28	TRBJ2-1	few
TGTGCCTGGAGTGTACCTACAGGGGGCTATGGCTACACCTTC	CAWSVPTGGYGYTF	TRBD1	TRBV30	TRBJ1-2	NA
TGTGCCAGCAGCCGAGGGACAGGGGAACTGGAGACCCAGTACTTC	CASSRGTGELETQYF	TRBD1	TRBV5-4	TRBJ2-5	NA
TGCGCCAGCAGTGAGGGGGGGGATGAGACCCAGTACTTC	CASSEGGDETQYF	TRBD2	TRBV10-1	TRBJ2-5	once
TGTGCCAGCAGCGACCAGGGTGAAGCTTTCTTT	CASSDQGEAFF	NA	TRBV11-3	TRBJ1-1	NA
TGTGCCAGCTCGGCAGGGGAGGGGAACACTGAAGCTTTCTTT	CASSAGEGNTEAFF	NA	TRBV18	TRBJ1-1	NA
TGTGCCAGCAGTTCGAGGGCGGACGGCACAGATACGCAGTATTTT	CASSSRADGTDTQYF	NA	TRBV6-5	TRBJ2-3	NA
TGTGCCAGCAACGGACAGTCCTACGAGCAGTACTTC	CASNGQSYEQYF	NA	TRBV2	TRBJ2-7	once
TGTGCCAGCGCCCGTGTGGGCCATGGCTACACCTTC	CASARVGHGYTF	NA	TRBV5-5	TRBJ1-2	NA
TGTGCCAGCAGTGAAGATGGCGGTATCTATGGCTACACCTTC	CASSEDGGIYGYTF	NA	TRBV2	TRBJ1-2	NA
TGTGCCAGCACCCCGGGACAGGGGGAGAGTTCACCCCTCCACTTT	CASTPGQGESSPLHF	TRBD1	TRBV6-5	TRBJ1-6	NA
TGTGCCACCAGCAGAGATGCAGGGGACACTGAAGCTTTCTTT	CATSRDAGDTEAFF	NA	TRBV15	TRBJ1-1	NA
TGTGCCAGCAGTGAACTCCACGAGGGCAATGAGCAGTTCTTC	CASSELHEGNEQFF	NA	TRBV6-1	TRBJ2-1	NA
TGTGCCAGCAGTGAGAGCGGGGAAGGCGGGGAGCTGTTTTTT	CASSESGEGGELFF	TRBD2	TRBV6-1	TRBJ2-2	NA
TGTGCCACAGGGAAGGGCGTGGGGGAGCAGTACTTC	CATGKGVGEQYF	NA	TRBV28	TRBJ2-7	NA
TGTGCCAGCGACAGGGGCCCTACCCAAGGATTCTATGGCTACACCTTC	CASDRGPTQGFYGYTF	TRBD1	TRBV7-8	TRBJ1-2	NA
TGTGCCAGCAGTTTGGGGGGGGGTGGAAAAGACAATGAGCAGTTCTTC	CASSLGGGGKDNEQFF	TRBD2	TRBV28	TRBJ2-1	NA
TGTGCCAGCAGTTACTCGGGACTAGGGGGGGAGACCCAGTACTTC	CASSYSGLGGETQYF	TRBD2	TRBV6-5	TRBJ2-5	NA
TGTGCCATCTTAGACAGGGGGGGAGAGACCCAGTACTTC	CAILDRGGETQYF	TRBD1	TRBV10-3	TRBJ2-5	NA
TGTGCCAGCAGTCTCTTTACAGGGCTCATGAACACTGAAGCTTTCTTT	CASSLFTGLMNTEAFF	NA	TRBV6-6	TRBJ1-1	NA
TGCAGCGTTGAAAAAGGGGGACGACGGGAGCAGTACTTC	CSVEKGGRREQYF	NA	TRBV29-1	TRBJ2-7	NA
TGTGCCAGCAGCCAAGATCGCGGGGGGGCCTACGAGCAGTACTTC	CASSQDRGGAYEQYF	TRBD2	TRBV4-2	TRBJ2-7	NA
TGTGCCAGCAGCTTACTCACTACCTCGGAGCAGGAGACCCAGTACTTC	CASSLLTTSEQETQYF	NA	TRBV7-9	TRBJ2-5	few
TGTGCCAGCAGCCCTGATCCCGGAGCCTATGGCTACACCTTC	CASSPDPGAYGYTF	NA	TRBV5-4	TRBJ1-2	NA
TGTGCCAGCAGTGGTCGAGCGGACACCGGGGAGCTGTTTTTT	CASSGRADTGELFF	NA	TRBV6-4	TRBJ2-2	NA
TGCGCCAGCAGCTTGGTACCCCCAGATTGGACTAGCGGGAGCGAGCAGTACTTC	CASSLVPPDWTSGSEQYF	TRBD2	TRBV5-1	TRBJ2-7	NA
TGTGCCAGCAGCTTAGCGGGGACAGGGAGCAAGCCCCAGCATTTT	CASSLAGTGSKPQHF	TRBD1	TRBV7-9	TRBJ1-5	NA
TGTGCCAGCAGAGATGACAGGGACGAGCAGTACTTC	CASRDDRDEQYF	TRBD1	TRBV6-1	TRBJ2-7	NA
TGTGCCAGCAGCCCGGGACAGGGGATTGAATTGGCAGATACGCAGTATTTT	CASSPGQGIELADTQYF	TRBD1	TRBV11-1	TRBJ2-3	NA
TGTGCCAGCAGCAACAGGGAAGAGACCCAGTACTTC	CASSNREETQYF	NA	TRBV21-1	TRBJ2-5	few
TGTGCCAGCAGTTCGACTAGCGGGGGGACCAATGAGCAGTTCTTC	CASSSTSGGTNEQFF	TRBD2	TRBV7-8	TRBJ2-1	NA
TGTGCCAGCAGCACTACGGACAGGGGTGAAGCTTTCTTT	CASSTTDRGEAFF	TRBD1	TRBV6-1	TRBJ1-1	NA
TGTGCCAGCAAGGCAGGGGGATCAAACACTGAAGCTTTCTTT	CASKAGGSNTEAFF	TRBD1	TRBV7-8	TRBJ1-1	NA
TGTGCCAGCAGCTTGTATGGCAGGGAAACAGAGGGCTACACCTTC	CASSLYGRETEGYTF	NA	TRBV5-5	TRBJ1-2	NA
TGTGCCAGCAGCTTCCCCGGACTAGCGGGAGAAGTCGATGAGCAGTTCTTC	CASSFPGLAGEVDEQFF	TRBD2	TRBV7-9	TRBJ2-1	NA
TGTGCCAGCGGGACTGGCCTAAGCTACGAGCAGTACTTC	CASGTGLSYEQYF	NA	TRBV27	TRBJ2-7	NA
TGTGCCAGCAGCTTAGGATCAAGGAGGGCCACAGATACGCAGTATTTT	CASSLGSRRATDTQYF	NA	TRBV7-2	TRBJ2-3	NA
TGTGCCAGCAGTTCGCGCCTCGGGGACACCGAAGAGACCCAGTACTTC	CASSSRLGDTEETQYF	NA	TRBV28	TRBJ2-5	NA
TGTGCCAGCAGTGAAGGGACAGGGCTTTTGGAGACGTATGGCTACACCTTC	CASSEGTGLLETYGYTF	TRBD1	TRBV2	TRBJ1-2	NA
TGTGCCAGTAGTTCCCCCGGGGGACTCTACGAGCAGTACTTC	CASSSPGGLYEQYF	NA	TRBV19	TRBJ2-7	NA
TGTGCCAGCTCACAGGGGCTAGGAATGAACACTGAAGCTTTCTTT	CASSQGLGMNTEAFF	TRBD1	TRBV2	TRBJ1-1	few
TGTGCCAGCAGTCAGGTGAGGCAGGGAGGCCTGAAAGGGTACGAGCAGTACTTC	CASSQVRQGGLKGYEQYF	NA	TRBV27	TRBJ2-7	NA
TGTGCCATCCGTCCCGGGACAGGGTATTGGACCGGGGAGCTGTTTTTT	CAIRPGTGYWTGELFF	TRBD1	TRBV10-3	TRBJ2-2	NA
TGTGCCAGCAGTGGTAGCGGGGGGTGGACGGAGACCCAGTACTTC	CASSGSGGWTETQYF	TRBD2	TRBV2	TRBJ2-5	NA
TGTGCCAGCAGCTTAGGGTGGGGGGATCTGATAGCCAAAAACATTCAGTACTTC	CASSLGWGDLIAKNIQYF	NA	TRBV11-2	TRBJ2-4	NA
TGTGCCAGCAGTTTCTCCGGGACAAATTCCTATGGCTACACCTTC	CASSFSGTNSYGYTF	NA	TRBV27	TRBJ1-2	NA
TGTGCCACGTCGGGGGACTTCTCCTACGAGCAGTACTTC	CATSGDFSYEQYF	NA	TRBV15	TRBJ2-7	NA